Included here is one TCR beta chain sequence, with context. The data originate from a study of blood T cell repertoires in COVID-19. The wider study: Acute and convalescent COVID-19 samples came from the United States, Italy and Spain.

V lost 2 bases and J 1 base, leaving 11 bases between the germline ends. CDR1 and CDR2 (germline): MNHEY, SVGAGI. The CDR3 consists of 15 residues. In the authors' workflow: How many nucleated cells were present was estimated from reference gene primer amplification. Produced via immunoSEQ multiplex PCR; TCRdb's table is partial and in-frame only. That table furnishes V, J and clone size, whereas the DNA furnished D and trimming. The sample yields about 190,000 clones, 88% seen once. The chain carries TRBV6-5 and TRBJ1-1; TRBD1 is a possible D gene (5 bases). The sequence came from a man between 25 and 39 years old with acute or convalescent COVID-19. Material: peripheral blood. The CDR3 nucleotides read TGTGCCAGCAGTTACGGGGGGATTCCGAACACTGAAGCTTTCTTT. This translates into CASSYGGIPNTEAFF.